These T cell receptor beta chains were read from a single sample in a study of blood T cell repertoires in COVID-19. Measured with immunoSEQ multiplex PCR; TCRdb has only the in-frame clones, and not every one. The sample has about 85,000 clones, around 88% seen once. The sequenced sample consisted of peripheral blood. These receptors all come from a man aged 60 to 69 with acute or convalescent COVID-19. The CDR3 runs from the conserved cysteine through the conserved F or W. D genes are given only for firm matches. Clone size appears in some rows only: once, few, many, or a class for an expanded clone.

V	size	J	length	D	DNA	CDR3
TRBV12-5	-	TRBJ1-1	14	-	TGTGCTAGTGGTTCCCCAAGCCTGGGACTTGAAGCTTTCTTT	CASGSPSLGLEAFF
TRBV7-3	-	TRBJ2-1	12	TRBD1	TGTGCCAGCAGCCCCGACAGGGAAAGGCAGTTCTTC	CASSPDRERQFF
TRBV4-3	-	TRBJ1-2	14	-	TGCGCCAGCAGCCAAGGGCAGGGTGGATATGGCTACACCTTC	CASSQGQGGYGYTF
TRBV30	-	TRBJ2-1	12	-	TGTGCCTCGGACTCCTTCTACAATGAGCAGTTCTTC	CASDSFYNEQFF
TRBV6-5	-	TRBJ1-4	13	-	TGTGCCAGCAGCCGGGGTTTCGGTGAAAAACTGTTTTTT	CASSRGFGEKLFF
TRBV7-2	-	TRBJ2-5	17	TRBD1	TGTGCCAGCCTATCGCGGACAGGGGGCGGCCTTCAAGAGACCCAGTACTTC	CASLSRTGGGLQETQYF
TRBV10-3	-	TRBJ1-5	13	-	TGTGCCATCAGTGTTCAGGACAGACAGCCCCAGCATTTT	CAISVQDRQPQHF
TRBV18	-	TRBJ1-1	17	-	TGTGCCAGCTCACCACAAGAACAGGGTTTAAGGAGCACTGAAGCTTTCTTT	CASSPQEQGLRSTEAFF
TRBV27	-	TRBJ1-6	13	-	TGTGCCAGCAGCGCGGCCGATAATTCACCCCTCCACTTT	CASSAADNSPLHF
TRBV7-8	once	TRBJ1-6	14	-	TGTGCCAGCAGCTTGCGGCAGTATAATTCACCCCTCCACTTT	CASSLRQYNSPLHF
TRBV19	once	TRBJ2-3	14	TRBD2	TGTGCCACTAAGAGCGGGGTGAGCACAGATACGCAGTATTTT	CATKSGVSTDTQYF
TRBV10-3	-	TRBJ2-7	13	-	TGTGCCATCAGTATTTCAGGGCAGTTCGAGCAGTACTTC	CAISISGQFEQYF
TRBV30	-	TRBJ2-1	14	-	TGTGCCTGGACCTTAGCGGACTCCTACAATGAGCAGTTCTTC	CAWTLADSYNEQFF
TRBV27	-	TRBJ2-5	16	TRBD1	TGTGCCAGCAGGCGGACAGGAGCCATGGTCCTGGAGACCCAGTACTTC	CASRRTGAMVLETQYF
TRBV18	-	TRBJ2-3	16	TRBD2	TGTGCCAGCTCACCCAAACTAGCGGTGAGCACAGATACGCAGTATTTT	CASSPKLAVSTDTQYF
TRBV11-2	-	TRBJ2-1	19	TRBD2	TGTGCCAGCAGCCCCAGGACTAGCGGGGGGTCAAGCTCCTACAATGAGCAGTTCTTC	CASSPRTSGGSSSYNEQFF
TRBV6-2/TRBV6-3	-	TRBJ1-5	15	TRBD1	TGTGCCAGCAGTTTCTACCTAGGGGGCGGGCAGCCCCAGCATTTT	CASSFYLGGGQPQHF
TRBV14	-	TRBJ2-5	13	-	TGTGCCAGCAGCCAAGGGTTCAGGGCGACCCAGTACTTC	CASSQGFRATQYF
TRBV11-2	-	TRBJ2-7	13	-	TGTGCCAGCAGCTTAGAGTACTCCTACGAGCAGTACTTC	CASSLEYSYEQYF
TRBV18	-	TRBJ2-1	20	TRBD2	TGTGCCAGCTCCAAAAACAGACTAGCGGGGGGGAAGAGCTCCTACAATGAGCAGTTCTTC	CASSKNRLAGGKSSYNEQFF
TRBV5-4	-	TRBJ2-2	14	-	TGTGCCAGCAGCGGAGACTGGAACACCGGGGAGCTGTTTTTT	CASSGDWNTGELFF
TRBV6-5	-	TRBJ1-1	13	-	TGTGCCAGCAGTTACGGGGAGGTCACTGAAGCTTTCTTT	CASSYGEVTEAFF
TRBV28	-	TRBJ1-2	16	-	TGTGCCAGCAGTTTCCCACGTGCGACAGATAACTATGGCTACACCTTC	CASSFPRATDNYGYTF
TRBV5-1	-	TRBJ2-4	20	-	TGCGCCAGCAGCTTAGAAATAATAGGGACCGGGACACTACCCAAAAACATTCAGTACTTC	CASSLEIIGTGTLPKNIQYF
TRBV19	-	TRBJ1-5	14	-	TGTGCCAGTAGTATAGCGGTTAGCAATCAGCCCCAGCATTTT	CASSIAVSNQPQHF
TRBV9	-	TRBJ1-1	13	-	TGTGCCAGCAGCGTAGGAGGTTACACTGAAGCTTTCTTT	CASSVGGYTEAFF
TRBV6-2/TRBV6-3	-	TRBJ1-5	16	-	TGTGCCAGCAGCCCCACCGTGGGGAGGCCCGATCAGCCCCAGCATTTT	CASSPTVGRPDQPQHF
TRBV11-2	-	TRBJ2-5	16	TRBD2	TGTGCCAGCAGCGGCTCGGCAGCGGGGCTTCAAGAGACCCAGTACTTC	CASSGSAAGLQETQYF
TRBV27	-	TRBJ1-5	18	-	TGTGCCAGCAGTTTATCGATTCGGGCCCCAGGGAGCAATCAGCCCCAGCATTTT	CASSLSIRAPGSNQPQHF
TRBV7-2	-	TRBJ1-1	13	-	TGTGCCAGCAGCTTACCGGGTATAAATGAAGCTTTCTTT	CASSLPGINEAFF
TRBV6-1	once	TRBJ2-6	18	-	TGTGCCAGCAGTGCTACTAGTCTGGGTTTGTATGGGGCCAACGTCCTGACTTTC	CASSATSLGLYGANVLTF
TRBV7-3	-	TRBJ2-5	14	TRBD1	TGTGCCAGCAGCCTAGCCGGGACAGAAGAGACCCAGTACTTC	CASSLAGTEETQYF
TRBV18	-	TRBJ2-6	17	-	TGTGCCAGCTCACCACCAGGGGCGAGCTCTGGGGCCAACGTCCTGACTTTC	CASSPPGASSGANVLTF
TRBV5-1	-	TRBJ2-5	13	-	TGCGCCAGCAGCCAGACAGGCCAAGAGACCCAGTACTTC	CASSQTGQETQYF
TRBV24-1	-	TRBJ2-3	17	TRBD1	TGTGCCACCAGTGGCCTCGGGACAGGGAAAGCCACAGATACGCAGTATTTT	CATSGLGTGKATDTQYF
TRBV2	-	TRBJ1-5	16	TRBD1	TGTGCCAGCGCTAAGAGGGGGCCTTATAGCAATCAGCCCCAGCATTTT	CASAKRGPYSNQPQHF
TRBV6-5	-	TRBJ1-6	15	TRBD1	TGTGCCAGCACCCGGACAGGGGTTGTTAATTCACCCCTCCACTTT	CASTRTGVVNSPLHF
TRBV4-1	-	TRBJ1-1	16	-	TGCGCCAGCAGCCAAGTATTAGGGAGGGGAGACACTGAAGCTTTCTTT	CASSQVLGRGDTEAFF
TRBV7-8	-	TRBJ2-2	19	-	TGTGCCAGCAGCTTAGATCGGACAGTCTCCCCTTCGAACACCGGGGAGCTGTTTTTT	CASSLDRTVSPSNTGELFF
TRBV4-1	-	TRBJ1-6	17	-	TGCGCCAGCAGCCAAGATAAACGGGTCCCCATGGATTCACCCCTCCACTTT	CASSQDKRVPMDSPLHF
TRBV18	-	TRBJ2-7	14	-	TGTGCCAGCTCGCGGGCCGCCTCTACCTACGAGCAGTACTTC	CASSRAASTYEQYF
TRBV4-2	-	TRBJ2-3	17	TRBD2	TGTGCCAGCAGCCATGCTAGCGGCTACCCTAGCACAGATACGCAGTATTTT	CASSHASGYPSTDTQYF
TRBV7-3	-	TRBJ2-5	15	-	TGTGCCAGCAGCTTAAATTCAGGGGCTCAAGAGACCCAGTACTTC	CASSLNSGAQETQYF
TRBV30	-	TRBJ2-1	12	-	TGTGCTTTGCGTCGGAGTTACAATGAGCAGTTCTTC	CALRRSYNEQFF
TRBV11-2	once	TRBJ1-5	15	-	TGTGCCAGCAGCTTAGGACAGGTTAGCAATCAGCCCCAGCATTTT	CASSLGQVSNQPQHF
TRBV5-6	-	TRBJ1-5	13	-	TGTGCCAGCAGCCTATATAGCAATCAGCCCCAGCATTTT	CASSLYSNQPQHF
TRBV7-2	-	TRBJ2-3	15	-	TGTGCCAGCAGCTTAGGCCCTCGGGGCACAGATACGCAGTATTTT	CASSLGPRGTDTQYF
TRBV9	-	TRBJ2-2	17	TRBD1	TGTGCCAGCAGCGTAGAGGGGGACAGCTATACCACCGGGGAGCTGTTTTTT	CASSVEGDSYTTGELFF
TRBV27	-	TRBJ1-2	12	TRBD1	TGTGCCAGCAGTTCAGGGGGACGTGGCTACACCTTC	CASSSGGRGYTF
TRBV6-2/TRBV6-3	once	TRBJ2-7	16	TRBD2	TGTGCCAGCAGTTACTCGACATCGGGGGGGCCCTACGAGCAGTACTTC	CASSYSTSGGPYEQYF
TRBV28	-	TRBJ1-4	14	TRBD1	TGTGCCAGCAGTTTACCGACAGGGGATGAAAAACTGTTTTTT	CASSLPTGDEKLFF
TRBV19	-	TRBJ1-5	15	-	TGTGCCAGTAGTATAGATCCGGGGGGCGGGCAGCCCCAGCATTTT	CASSIDPGGGQPQHF
TRBV7-3	-	TRBJ2-3	15	TRBD2	TGTGCCAGCTCTGGAGGGGGACTAGCCACAGATACGCAGTATTTT	CASSGGGLATDTQYF
TRBV7-6	-	TRBJ1-1	16	-	TGTGCCAGCAGCCATGGCCAGGGGCGCGGGAACACTGAAGCTTTCTTT	CASSHGQGRGNTEAFF
TRBV7-8	-	TRBJ2-7	15	TRBD2	TGTGCCAGCAGCCCAAGGGCGGGGGGTTCCTACGAGCAGTACTTC	CASSPRAGGSYEQYF
TRBV30	-	TRBJ2-2	15	TRBD2	TGTGCCTGGGCCCCCTTTGGCGGGGGCACCGGGGAGCTGTTTTTT	CAWAPFGGGTGELFF